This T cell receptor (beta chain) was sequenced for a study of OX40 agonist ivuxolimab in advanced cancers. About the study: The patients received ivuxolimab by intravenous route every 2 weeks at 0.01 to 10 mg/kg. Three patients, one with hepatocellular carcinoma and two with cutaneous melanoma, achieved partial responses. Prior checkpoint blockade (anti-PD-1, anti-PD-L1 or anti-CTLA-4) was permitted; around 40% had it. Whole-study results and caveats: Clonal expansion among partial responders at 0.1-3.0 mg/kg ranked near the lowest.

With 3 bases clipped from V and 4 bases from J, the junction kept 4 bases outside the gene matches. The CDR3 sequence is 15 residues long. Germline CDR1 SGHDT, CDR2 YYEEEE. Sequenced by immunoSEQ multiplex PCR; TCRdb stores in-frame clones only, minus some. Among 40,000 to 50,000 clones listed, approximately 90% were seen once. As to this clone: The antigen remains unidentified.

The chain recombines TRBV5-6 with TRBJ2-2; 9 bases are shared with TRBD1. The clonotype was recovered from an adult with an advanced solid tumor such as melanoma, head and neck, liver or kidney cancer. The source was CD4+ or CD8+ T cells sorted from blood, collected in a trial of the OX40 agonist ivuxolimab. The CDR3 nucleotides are TGTGCCAGCAGCTGGCGGGACAGGGCCACCGGGGAGCTGTTTTTT. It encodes CASSWRDRATGELFF.